There are a few counts of the clone carrying this T cell receptor (beta chain). These data originate in a study of blood T cell repertoires in COVID-19. Study at large: Samples came from the United States, Italy and Spain, spanning acute and convalescent COVID-19. The analysed material was cDNA or gDNA that came from T cells, B-cell-depleted T cells, or PBMCs.

Profiled with immunoSEQ multiplex PCR; TCRdb holds only in-frame clones, not every one. Here the sample spans approximately 230,000 clones, around 82% being singletons. V was clipped by 5 bases and J by 7 bases, with 15 bases between them. In germline, CDR1 is SNHLY, CDR2 FYNNEI. This CDR3 contains 14 residues. The TCR originated in a man at least 80 years old with acute or convalescent COVID-19. The V and J genes are TRBV2 and TRBJ1-5; no reliable D call. The specimen was peripheral blood. The CDR3 sequence is CASSYTGRSQPQHF. CDR3 in DNA: TGTGCCAGCAGTTACACTGGCCGGAGCCAGCCCCAGCATTTT. Supplemented by reference TRBV2 and TRBJ1-5, the full variable domain reads EPEVTQTPSHQVTQMGQEVILRCVPISNHLYFYWYRQILGQKVEFLVSFYNNEISEKSEIFDDQFSVERPDGSNFTLKIRSTKLEDSAMYFCASSYTGRSQPQHFGDGTRLSIL.